Each of the 6 T cell receptor beta chains below was sequenced from the same sample in a study of CD8 T cells in ankylosing spondylitis (dated by TCRdb to about 2017). The method behind the library was 5' RACE. The data were produced on an Illumina HiSeq 2500. TCRdb applied fastp at Q25 and MiXCR to the public reads, then kept only in-frame beta chains. Every distinct CDR3 protein forms one entry, paired with its most common genes and DNA. For this sample the table gives approximately 140,000 distinct CDR3 sequences, of which around 8.5% were detected only once. 2.5% to 4% of the sample comes from the top ten. The specimen was blood, either unsorted or a sorted T cell fraction (not recorded which). Receptors originate from a male donor with ankylosing spondylitis or in good health (not recorded which).

This chain joins TRBV30 and TRBJ2-4; a weak D match, TRBD2 (6 bases). The CDR3 is made up of 12 amino acids. Germline CDR1 reads GTSNPN; CDR2 reads SVGIG (reference sequence). V was pared by 5 bases and J by 9 bases, with 14 bases between. The CDR3 DNA sequence: TGTGCCTGGGATACCGGGGGAGCCATTCAGTACTTC. Protein: CAWDTGGAIQYF.

Ten or more counts support this clonotype. The chain recombines TRBV20-1 with TRBJ2-2, with D unclear. CDR3 size: 15 residues. Trimming removed 1 base at V and 2 bases at J, with 11 bases between. The germline V gene has CDR1 DFQATT and CDR2 SNEGSKA (reference sequence). DNA of the CDR3: TGCAGTGCTAGAGTGGGGTCTAGAAACACCGGGGAGCTGTTTTTT. Its protein product is CSARVGSRNTGELFF.

This clonotype was observed many times. The V gene is TRBV7-9, the J gene TRBJ1-1, with TRBD1 as a possible D gene (6 bases). The CDR3 totals 14 residues. Trimming removed 4 bases at V and 4 bases at J, with 13 bases between. Germline V gene lookup returns CDR1 SEHNR and CDR2 FQNEAQ (reference sequence). The CDR3: CASSWRTEITEAFF. DNA of the CDR3: TGTGCCAGCAGCTGGCGGACAGAGATCACTGAAGCTTTCTTT.

This clonotype showed up many times. CDR3 amino acids: CASSLALNRVSYEQYF. CDR3 DNA sequence: TGTGCCAGCAGTTTAGCGCTAAACAGGGTCTCCTACGAGCAGTACTTC. This rearrangement joins TRBV12-3 or TRBV12-4 to TRBJ2-7; D may be TRBD1 (6 bases). V was shortened by 0 bases and J by 0 bases, with 12 bases between the two germline ends. The CDR3 has 16 amino acids.

This clonotype was detected a few times. The chain joins TRBV18 to TRBJ2-1; D is uncertain. The CDR3 is 15 amino acids. The V gene's germline CDR1 is KGHSH and CDR2 LQKENI. Trimming took 4 bases from V and 2 from J, leaving 12 bases between them. CDR3 amino acids: CASSLGPTPYNEQFF. The CDR3, as DNA: TGTGCCAGCTCACTAGGACCAACCCCCTACAATGAGCAGTTCTTC.

This clonotype was observed many times. One end of the junction is discordant with germline, which a read error may explain. The chain carries TRBV6-6 and TRBJ2-7; D uncertain. Germline CDR1 MNHNY, CDR2 SVGAGI (reference sequence). This CDR3 has 11 residues. The CDR3 region is CASSYSHEQYF. In DNA, the CDR3 is TGTGCCAGCAGTTACTCCCACGAGCAGTACTTC.